This TCR beta chain was found in a study of human T cells and chemical hapten exposure. Study-wide background: Small discrepancies in pooled library volume mainly accounted for the varying TCR yields per sample.

The V gene's germline CDR1 is ENHRY and CDR2 SYGVKD. CDR3 length: 13 amino acids. The V segment lost 5 bases and the J segment 4 bases; nucleotides outside the gene matches: 2. Using its own MiXCR run on the RACE reads, TCRdb lists one record per CDR3 protein. The profile shows tens of thousands of distinct CDR3 sequences, roughly an eighth of them singletons. Time point of the sample: pre-sensitization, week 0. Treatment specified: therapeutic diphenylcyclopropenone sensitization with weekly scalp DPC. The total RNA was obtained from whole blood that was not fractionated. Sequences were derived from whole blood, sampled in connection with sensitization to the hapten diphenylcyclopropenone (DPC). The V and J genes are TRBV10-3 and TRBJ1-1; TRBD1 aligns across 9 bases. The TCR was taken from a woman aged 40 to 50 with alopecia areata. Some clones in this sample may be carry-over from other donors' samples. The CDR3 DNA follows: TGTGCCATCAGTCCGGGACAGGGCACTGAAGCTTTCTTT. Translated, it gives CAISPGQGTEAFF.